This entry lists 21 T cell receptor beta chains sequenced from one sample in a study of blood T cell repertoires in COVID-19. TCRdb's copy holds only in-frame clones and misses some; the assay was immunoSEQ multiplex PCR. The sample has 130,000 to 150,000 clones, more than 70% seen once; the top ten hold about 2.3%. The sequencing input was peripheral blood. The receptors shown here come from a human donor in a cohort sampled during active COVID-19.

For the CDR3, the DNA is TGTGCCAGTAGTCCCGGACTAGCGGGAGGGCTAAATGAGCAGTTCTTC. This encodes CASSPGLAGGLNEQFF. The chain is built from TRBV19 and TRBJ2-1; 15 nucleotides align to TRBD2. Germline V gene sequence: CDR1 LNHDA, CDR2 SQIVND (reference sequence). The CDR3 has 16 residues. V lost 5 bases to trimming and J lost 7 bases; unmatched junction nucleotides: 6.

The DNA of the CDR3 is TGTGCCAGCCTAGGTAGCGGGAGATACAATGAGCAGTTCTTC. This encodes CASLGSGRYNEQFF. J is TRBJ2-1 and V is TRBV6-5, with TRBD2 identical over 9 bases. The CDR3 is 14 residues long. In germline, CDR1 is MNHEY, CDR2 SVGAGI. J gave up 4 bases and V 8 bases, and 6 bases lay outside the gene matches.

The V gene is TRBV4-3, the J gene TRBJ2-7, with a weak D call TRBD2 (6 bases). Germline CDR1 reads LGHNA; CDR2 reads YSLEER. The CDR3 contains 16 residues. The ends were cut back, 0 bases at V and 2 bases at J, with 14 bases in the middle. CDR3 in amino acids: CASSQEGGGFTYEQYF. For the CDR3, the DNA is TGCGCCAGCAGCCAAGAGGGTGGAGGGTTCACCTACGAGCAGTACTTC.

J is TRBJ2-1 and V is TRBV6-5; 7 bases align to TRBD1. This CDR3 is 15 amino acids long. J gave up 2 bases and V 7 bases, and 8 bases lay outside the gene matches. The germline V gene encodes CDR1 MNHEY and CDR2 SVGAGI. This chain's CDR3 is CASIKDRVAYNEQFF. The CDR3 DNA is TGTGCCAGCATCAAAGACAGGGTAGCCTACAATGAGCAGTTCTTC.

The genes are TRBV7-3 and TRBJ2-1; no definite D call. V lost 5 bases, J lost 7 bases, and 12 bases lay in between. The CDR3 runs to 13 residues. CDR1 and CDR2 from the germline V gene are SGHTA and FQGTGA. The CDR3: CASSRTRNNEQFF. DNA of the CDR3: TGTGCCAGCAGCCGCACGCGAAATAATGAGCAGTTCTTC.

The chain links TRBV12-3 or TRBV12-4 to TRBJ1-1; 9 positions match TRBD1. There are 13 residues in the CDR3. Losses at the gene ends were 7 bases for V and 4 bases for J; bases not matched to a gene: 4. CDR3 DNA sequence: TGTGCCAGCATCGGACAGGGGCCCACTGAAGCTTTCTTT. It codes for CASIGQGPTEAFF.

J is TRBJ1-3 and V is TRBV10-2; the D is unclear. The V end lost 2 bases, the J end lost 1 base, and 12 bases lay between the germline ends. The CDR3 contains 16 residues. The germline V gene has CDR1 WSHSY and CDR2 SAAADI. As DNA, the CDR3 is TGCGCCAGCAGTGAGCCGGGATCCCCATCTGGAAACACCATATATTTT. Translating it yields CASSEPGSPSGNTIYF.

This clone was counted a few times. The chain has TRBV28 and TRBJ1-1; D is uncertain. The V gene's germline CDR1 is MDHEN and CDR2 SYDVKM. The ends were cut back, 3 bases at V and 11 bases at J, with 10 bases in the middle. This CDR3 spans 11 amino acids. For the CDR3, the DNA is TGTGCCAGCAGTTTCCTCTCCGGGGCTTTCTTT. Protein: CASSFLSGAFF. Drawing the rest from reference TRBV28 and TRBJ1-1, the complete variable domain is DVKVTQSSRYLVKRTGEKVFLECVQDMDHENMFWYRQDPGLGLRLIYFSYDVKMKEKGDIPEGYSVSREKKERFSLILESASTNQTSMYLCASSFLSGAFFGQGTRLTVV.

This clone is a singleton in its sample. V is TRBV4-3 and J is TRBJ1-4; 10 bases align to TRBD1. V was pared by 3 bases and J by 8 bases, with 6 bases of the junction left unmatched. The CDR3 runs 15 residues. The germline gives CDR1 LGHNA, CDR2 YSLEER. The CDR3 coding sequence is TGCGCCAGCAGCCACAAGGACAGGGGGGGAGAAAAACTGTTTTTT. It is translated as CASSHKDRGGEKLFF.

The chain links TRBV4-1 to TRBJ2-7; maybe TRBD2 (6 bases). Germline assignment: CDR1 MGHRA and CDR2 YSYEKL. The V end lost 4 bases, the J end lost 0 bases, and 7 bases lay between the germline ends. The CDR3 is made up of 13 amino acids. CDR3 DNA: TGCGCCAGCAGCCCGGGGGACTCCTACGAGCAGTACTTC. Translated: CASSPGDSYEQYF.

This rearrangement joins TRBV10-1 to TRBJ2-2, with TRBD1 as a possible D gene (6 bases). Deletions cut 8 bases from V and 3 bases from J, with 10 bases between. The V gene's germline CDR1 is WNHNN and CDR2 SYGVQD (reference sequence). CDR3 length: 13 residues. CDR3 DNA sequence: TGCGCCAGCGGGAGACAGGACACCGGGGAGCTGTTTTTT. Protein: CASGRQDTGELFF.

The rearrangement joins TRBV24-1 to TRBJ1-5; D remains ambiguous. Germline assignment: CDR1 KGHDR and CDR2 SFDVKD. The CDR3 sequence is 14 residues long. Trimming cost V 3 bases and J 4 bases, with 9 bases left between them. The CDR3 bases are TGTGCCACCAGTGATCCGGGAGAGAATCAGCCCCAGCATTTT. Amino acid sequence: CATSDPGENQPQHF.

Only a few counts were recorded for this clone. The chain employs TRBV18 and TRBJ1-5; tentative D call: TRBD1 (6 bases). There are 16 residues in the CDR3. Germline V gene data show CDR1 as KGHSH and CDR2 as LQKENI. Trimming pared 3 bases from V and 2 bases from J, leaving 14 bases between. This chain's CDR3 is CASSPRQAKGNQPQHF. DNA for the CDR3: TGTGCCAGCTCACCTAGACAGGCAAAGGGCAATCAGCCCCAGCATTTT.

The chain has TRBV4-3 and TRBJ2-1; weak D call: TRBD2 (6 bases). Per the germline V gene, CDR1 is LGHNA and CDR2 is YSLEER. The CDR3 consists of 16 residues. V was trimmed by 4 bases and J by 0 bases, leaving 13 bases between them. This CDR3 reads CASSPLADSSYNEQFF. In DNA, the CDR3 is TGCGCCAGCAGCCCCTTAGCGGATAGCTCCTACAATGAGCAGTTCTTC.

This chain joins TRBV28 and TRBJ1-2; D possibly corresponds to TRBD1 (6 bases). CDR1 and CDR2 (germline): MDHEN, SYDVKM. Trimming cost V 8 bases and J 3 bases, with 13 bases left between them. The CDR3 sequence is 13 residues long. CDR3 loop: CASRTASYYGYTF. The DNA for the CDR3 is TGTGCCAGCCGGACAGCAAGCTACTATGGCTACACCTTC.

This sequence joins TRBV4-3 and TRBJ1-1; no definite D call. The V gene's germline CDR1 is LGHNA and CDR2 YSLEER. This CDR3 is 15 amino acids long. Trimming took 1 base from V and 1 from J, leaving 10 bases between them. The CDR3 is CASSQGHRANTEAFF. Here the CDR3 DNA reads TGCGCCAGCAGCCAAGGACACCGAGCGAACACTGAAGCTTTCTTT.

The V and J genes are TRBV5-5 and TRBJ1-6; 12 nucleotides align to TRBD1. The CDR3 consists of 18 residues. J was trimmed by 0 bases and V by 4 bases; bases with no gene match: 5. Germline CDR1 reads SGHKS; CDR2 reads YYEKEE (reference sequence). The CDR3: CASSPGTGGRSYNSPLHF. The CDR3 DNA reads as TGTGCCAGCAGCCCCGGGACAGGGGGCCGCTCCTATAATTCACCCCTCCACTTT.

The chain couples TRBV29-1 to TRBJ2-7; TRBD2 agrees at 8 bases. V was clipped by 4 bases and J by 5 bases; unmatched bases: 7. The germline V gene has CDR1 SQVTM and CDR2 ANQGSEA. The CDR3 spans 13 residues. The CDR3 is CSVVPGGLHEQYF. The DNA for the CDR3 is TGCAGCGTTGTACCGGGAGGGCTCCACGAGCAGTACTTC.

The chain recombines TRBV28 with TRBJ2-3, with 9 bases that match TRBD2. The V gene end was trimmed by 2 bases and the J gene end by 5 bases; junction bases not matched to a gene: 8. Germline CDR1 MDHEN, CDR2 SYDVKM. The CDR3 runs 16 residues. CDR3 sequence: CASSLTSGSKRDTQYF. The CDR3 DNA follows: TGTGCCAGCAGTTTAACTAGCGGGTCAAAGCGAGATACGCAGTATTTT.

The rearrangement uses TRBV28 and TRBJ2-6; D is ambiguous. The CDR3 covers 17 residues. Germline-derived CDR1 and CDR2 are MDHEN and SYDVKM. The ends were cut back, 1 base at V and 0 bases at J, with 10 bases in the middle. The CDR3 loop reads CASSLYGSDSGANVLTF. In nucleotides, the CDR3 is TGTGCCAGCAGTTTATATGGCAGTGACTCTGGGGCCAACGTCCTGACTTTC.

The chain couples TRBV4-3 to TRBJ1-2; possible D gene TRBD1, 5 bases. The CDR3 length is 16 residues. Looked up from germline, CDR1 is LGHNA and CDR2 is YSLEER. V gave up 0 bases and J gave up 9 bases, with 20 bases separating them. The CDR3 DNA follows: TGCGCCAGCAGCCAAGACATCTCGCAGGGAGGCAGCAGCTACACCTTC. Its translation is CASSQDISQGGSSYTF.